Reported below is one T cell receptor (beta chain). This entry is derived from a study of metastatic and nonmetastatic thyroid tumors. Across the study: Blood and tumor or nodule tissue repertoires from malignant and benign thyroid patients were compared.

TCRdb re-called the PCR reads via MiXCR. The profile shows 3,000 to 5,000 clones, around 20% of them singletons. Patients underwent thyroid surgery, and none had received any treatment before it. Germline trimming cut 5 bases from V and 6 bases from J; bases unmatched to any gene: 9. Germline CDR1 and CDR2: MNHNS and SASEGT. CDR3 length equals 15 residues. The source is a male donor with papillary thyroid cancer or a benign thyroid nodule (not recorded which). Some clones in this sample may be carry-over from other donors' samples. The sequenced material came from tumor tissue. The rearrangement uses TRBV6-1 and TRBJ2-1, with 8 bases identical to TRBD2. This CDR3 reads CASSISGGGSNEQFF. CDR3 DNA sequence: TGTGCCAGCAGTATCAGCGGGGGAGGGTCCAATGAGCAGTTCTTC.